The 3 T cell receptor beta chains given below trace back to one sample, sequenced in a study of identical twins. TCRdb itself ran the 5' RACE reads through MiXCR, one entry per CDR3 protein. The sample yields approximately 890,000 distinct CDR3 sequences, 12% seen once. This sample also appeared in a second study, on yellow fever vaccine responses in identical twins.

Sequences were obtained from PBMCs. Source of these receptors: a woman between 18 and 29 years old in good health.

V usage is TRBV11-3 and J usage is TRBJ2-1; TRBD2 matches 15 bases. V gave up 5 bases and J gave up 6 bases; unmatched junction bases: 5. CDR1 SGHNT and CDR2 YENEEA come from the germline V gene. This CDR3 is 16 amino acids long. Written as DNA, the CDR3 is TGTGCCAGCAGCCCCCGGACTAGCGGGAGGGCCAATGAGCAGTTCTTC. Translated, it gives CASSPRTSGRANEQFF.

Written as DNA, the CDR3 is TGTGCCAGCAGCTCGGGACACTCGAACACCGGGGAGCTGTTTTTT. Residues: CASSSGHSNTGELFF. V usage is TRBV7-9 and J usage is TRBJ2-2; D possibly corresponds to TRBD1 (6 bases). Germline CDR1 is SEHNR and CDR2 is FQNEAQ (reference sequence). This CDR3 comprises 15 residues. Trimming stripped 4 bases from V and 0 bases from J, with 9 bases between. Full variable domain (outside the CDR3, taken from reference TRBV7-9 and TRBJ2-2): DTGVSQNPRHKITKRGQNVTFRCDPISEHNRLYWYRQTLGQGPEFLTYFQNEAQLEKSRLLSDRFSAERPKGSFSTLEIQRTEQGDSAMYLCASSSGHSNTGELFFGEGSRLTVL.

The chain joins TRBV18 to TRBJ2-7, with D possibly TRBD2 on 5 matching bases. CDR3 length: 16 residues. V lost 3 bases and J 6 bases, leaving 21 bases between the germline ends. Germline V gives CDR1 KGHSH, CDR2 LQKENI. This CDR3 is CASSPGTRLRDSEQYF. In nucleotides, the CDR3 is TGTGCCAGCTCACCCGGCACGAGACTACGTGATTCCGAGCAGTACTTC. The full variable domain, rest sourced from reference TRBV18 and TRBJ2-7, is NAGVMQNPRHLVRRRGQEARLRCSPMKGHSHVYWYRQLPEEGLKFMVYLQKENIIDESGMPKERFSAEFPKEGPSILRIQQVVRGDSAAYFCASSPGTRLRDSEQYFGPGTRLTVT.